Presented here are 19 T cell receptor beta chains from one specimen sequenced in a study of graft-versus-host responses after intestinal transplantation. Measured with immunoSEQ multiplex PCR; TCRdb has only the in-frame clones, and not every one. The sample lists about 89,000 clones; more than 90% were seen once. The antigens for these receptors are not known. The sequencing used unstimulated CD4+ T cells sorted from spleen or lymph node cells, collected before intestinal transplant. The receptors were sampled from a human donor who received an intestinal transplant.

This chain uses TRBV6-1 with TRBJ1-3, with 7 nucleotides matching TRBD1. The CDR3 is 16 residues long. CDR1 and CDR2 (germline): MNHNS, SASEGT. Trimming removed 3 bases from V and 0 bases from J; junction bases left unmatched: 5. In DNA, the CDR3 is TGTGCCAGCAGTGACAGGGGGGGACCCTCTGGAAACACCATATATTTT. This encodes CASSDRGGPSGNTIYF.

CDR3 nucleotide sequence: TGTGCCAGCAGCTTAGATACCCGACTTGGCTATGGCTACACCTTC. Its protein is CASSLDTRLGYGYTF. This sequence joins TRBV7-8 and TRBJ1-2; no clear D gene. The V gene lost 1 base and the J gene lost 4 bases, with 13 bases spanning the gap. This CDR3 comprises 15 residues. CDR1 is SGHVS, CDR2 FQNEAQ, per germline. The variable domain in full, completed from reference TRBV7-8 and TRBJ1-2, reads GAGVSQSPRYKVAKRGQDVALRCDPISGHVSLFWYQQALGQGPEFLTYFQNEAQLDKSGLPSDRFFAERPEGSVSTLKIQRTQQEDSAVYLCASSLDTRLGYGYTFGSGTRLTVV.

This chain links TRBV7-2 with TRBJ2-2; possible D gene TRBD2, 5 bases. CDR1 SGHTA and CDR2 FQGNSA come from the germline V gene. The CDR3 runs 13 residues. V shed 4 bases and J shed 2 bases, with 5 bases lying between them. The CDR3 sequence: CASSWTNTGELFF. CDR3 nucleotide sequence: TGTGCCAGCAGCTGGACTAACACCGGGGAGCTGTTTTTT.

The chain combines TRBV18 with TRBJ1-1; the D is unclear. The CDR3 loop spans 14 amino acids. CDR1 is KGHSH and CDR2 is LQKENI in the germline V gene. The ends were cut back, 3 bases at V and 1 base at J, with 9 bases in the middle. The CDR3 DNA sequence: TGTGCCAGCTCACCTGACTTCCCGAACACTGAAGCTTTCTTT. Protein: CASSPDFPNTEAFF.

The J gene is TRBJ2-5, the V gene TRBV19; D is undetermined. This CDR3 contains 12 residues. CDR1 and CDR2 (germline): LNHDA, SQIVND (reference sequence). The V and J ends lost 7 bases and 7 bases respectively, with 13 bases between them. For the CDR3, the DNA is TGTGCCAGTAAGGGCATAAGAGGGACCCAGTACTTC. The encoded protein is CASKGIRGTQYF.

The rearrangement uses TRBV29-1 and TRBJ2-6; 7 nucleotides line up with TRBD1. In germline, CDR1 is SQVTM, CDR2 ANQGSEA. The CDR3 extends over 15 amino acids. V was pared by 4 bases and J by 0 bases, with 3 bases of the junction left unmatched. CDR3 protein: CSVAGTASGANVLTF. The DNA for the CDR3 is TGCAGCGTTGCCGGGACAGCCTCTGGGGCCAACGTCCTGACTTTC.

The CDR3 region is CASSEGLATLADTQYF. The CDR3 bases are TGTGCCAGCAGCGAAGGACTAGCGACTCTCGCAGATACGCAGTATTTT. The J gene is TRBJ2-3, the V gene TRBV25-1; 9 bases are a match to TRBD2. Germline lookup yields CDR1 MGHDK and CDR2 SYGVNS. The CDR3 contains 16 residues. The ends lost 6 bases at V and 4 bases at J; junction bases unmatched: 11.

The chain links TRBV28 to TRBJ1-5; a weak D match, TRBD1 (5 bases). Trimming took 5 bases from V and 3 from J, leaving 14 bases between them. This CDR3 comprises 15 residues. Germline assignment: CDR1 MDHEN and CDR2 SYDVKM. The CDR3 DNA is TGTGCCAGCAGTCCCCCGGGGCCTAACAATCAGCCCCAGCATTTT. Translated, it gives CASSPPGPNNQPQHF.

This rearrangement joins TRBV6-5 to TRBJ1-6, with TRBD1 matching 7 bases. This CDR3 is 16 amino acids long. Unmatched junction bases numbered 13, after V lost 4 bases and J lost 10 bases. CDR1 is MNHEY, CDR2 SVGAGI, per germline. CDR3 region: CASSFPTGDAGSPLHF. In DNA, the CDR3 is TGTGCCAGCAGTTTTCCAACAGGGGACGCCGGGTCACCCCTCCACTTT.

The rearrangement uses TRBV19 and TRBJ2-3, with a tentative D call TRBD2 (5 bases). Germline CDR1 and CDR2: LNHDA and SQIVND (reference sequence). This CDR3 spans 15 amino acids. The V end lost 4 bases, the J end lost 0 bases, and 11 bases lay between the germline ends. CDR3: CASSSDRTSTDTQYF. CDR3 nucleotide sequence: TGTGCCAGTAGTAGCGACCGGACTAGCACAGATACGCAGTATTTT.

J is TRBJ1-4 and V is TRBV7-2; D ambiguous. CDR1 SGHTA and CDR2 FQGNSA come from the germline V gene. The CDR3 consists of 16 residues. Trimming left V 0 bases short and J 0 bases short, with 8 bases between. Written as DNA, the CDR3 is TGTGCCAGCAGCTTAGCGAGCCTTGCAACTAATGAAAAACTGTTTTTT. Translating gives CASSLASLATNEKLFF.

The CDR3 DNA follows: TGTGCCAGCAGTTACCCCGCGGGAGGGGTTAACGAGCAGTACTTC. Its protein is CASSYPAGGVNEQYF. V is TRBV6-5 and J is TRBJ2-7; 9 bases are shared with TRBD2. The CDR3 contains 15 residues. Losses at the gene ends were 2 bases for V and 5 bases for J; bases not matched to a gene: 7. CDR1 is MNHEY and CDR2 is SVGAGI in the germline V gene.

The chain is built from TRBV10-3 and TRBJ2-1; 8 positions match TRBD2. J gave up 2 bases and V 7 bases, and 10 bases lay outside the gene matches. The CDR3 totals 16 residues. Per the germline V gene, CDR1 is ENHRY and CDR2 is SYGVKD. The CDR3 protein is CAINSDAGGAYNEQFF. DNA of the CDR3: TGTGCCATCAATAGTGATGCGGGAGGCGCCTACAATGAGCAGTTCTTC.

This sequence joins TRBV11-2 and TRBJ2-3, with D maybe TRBD1 (5 bases). The CDR3 loop spans 14 amino acids. The germline V gene encodes CDR1 SGHAT and CDR2 FQNNGV. With 5 bases removed from V and 5 bases from J, the gap between germline ends came to 14 bases. CDR3 sequence (DNA): TGTGCCAGCAGCCTCCTACCTAGGGGAGATACGCAGTATTTT. It specifies CASSLLPRGDTQYF.

This clone was seen only a few times. This chain joins TRBV18 and TRBJ1-3; D is uncertain. Germline V lookup: CDR1 KGHSH, CDR2 LQKENI. The CDR3 sequence is 15 residues long. Trimming removed 4 bases from V and 0 bases from J, with 10 bases in between. CDR3 amino acids: CASSHSSDSGNTIYF. CDR3 bases: TGTGCCAGCTCACATTCTAGCGACTCTGGAAACACCATATATTTT. The variable domain in full, completed from reference TRBV18 and TRBJ1-3, reads NAGVMQNPRHLVRRRGQEARLRCSPMKGHSHVYWYRQLPEEGLKFMVYLQKENIIDESGMPKERFSAEFPKEGPSILRIQQVVRGDSAAYFCASSHSSDSGNTIYFGEGSWLTVV.

This chain connects TRBV5-1 to TRBJ2-5, with 12 bases identical to TRBD2. CDR1 and CDR2 from the germline V gene are SGHRS and YFSETQ. The CDR3 covers 15 residues. V shed 5 bases and J 4 bases; nucleotides not matched to a gene: 6. The CDR3 DNA sequence: TGCGCCAGCAGGTCGTCTAGCGGGAGGGCAGAGACCCAGTACTTC. It codes for CASRSSSGRAETQYF.

This clone was seen a handful of times. The chain uses TRBV6-6 and TRBJ2-7; 10 bases agree with TRBD2. V lost 6 bases and J lost 3; bases outside the gene matches: 8. This CDR3 comprises 15 residues. CDR1 is MNHNY, CDR2 SVGAGI, per germline (reference sequence). This CDR3 reads CASSLTAGGSYEQYF. CDR3 in DNA: TGTGCCAGCAGCCTAACAGCGGGAGGGAGCTACGAGCAGTACTTC.

The chain is built from TRBV19 and TRBJ1-6; weak D call: TRBD1 (6 bases). This CDR3 spans 14 amino acids. V dropped 8 bases and J dropped 0 bases, with 8 bases sitting between them. Germline V gene lookup returns CDR1 LNHDA and CDR2 SQIVND (reference sequence). The CDR3 nucleotides are TGTGCCAGTTTGGACAGCTCCTATAATTCACCCCTCCACTTT. Protein: CASLDSSYNSPLHF.

This chain connects TRBV7-3 to TRBJ2-1; 7 positions agree with TRBD2. Germline assignment: CDR1 SGHTA and CDR2 FQGTGA. After removal of 2 bases from V and 9 bases from J, the junction contained 10 bases not matched to a gene. This CDR3 is 15 amino acids long. In nucleotides, the CDR3 is TGTGCCAGCAGCTTAGTGTTGGGAGGGTCGAGTGAGCAGTTCTTC. This gives the protein CASSLVLGGSSEQFF.